This T cell receptor beta chain was retrieved from a study of CD8 T cells in Susac syndrome. There are 14 residues in the CDR3. Germline assignment: CDR1 MGHDK and CDR2 SYGVNS. V was shortened by 3 bases and J by 5 bases, with 13 bases between the two germline ends. FACS enriched CD8+ TEMRA cells, while bulk CD8+ and CD4+ were negatively isolated. The RNA, roughly 0.45 to 1 ug, was put through reverse transcription using random hexamers. Each CDR3 protein gets one entry after TCRdb re-called the immunoSEQ multiplex PCR reads with MiXCR. The table has tens of thousands of distinct CDR3 sequences, roughly 94% seen once.

This TCR was sampled from a human donor with multiple sclerosis. Material: CD8+ T cells from PBMCs. The chain links TRBV25-1 to TRBJ1-1; D remains ambiguous. The CDR3 region has the DNA TGTGCCAGCAGTGAGGAGGGATGGGAAACTGAAGCTTTCTTT. It codes for CASSEEGWETEAFF.